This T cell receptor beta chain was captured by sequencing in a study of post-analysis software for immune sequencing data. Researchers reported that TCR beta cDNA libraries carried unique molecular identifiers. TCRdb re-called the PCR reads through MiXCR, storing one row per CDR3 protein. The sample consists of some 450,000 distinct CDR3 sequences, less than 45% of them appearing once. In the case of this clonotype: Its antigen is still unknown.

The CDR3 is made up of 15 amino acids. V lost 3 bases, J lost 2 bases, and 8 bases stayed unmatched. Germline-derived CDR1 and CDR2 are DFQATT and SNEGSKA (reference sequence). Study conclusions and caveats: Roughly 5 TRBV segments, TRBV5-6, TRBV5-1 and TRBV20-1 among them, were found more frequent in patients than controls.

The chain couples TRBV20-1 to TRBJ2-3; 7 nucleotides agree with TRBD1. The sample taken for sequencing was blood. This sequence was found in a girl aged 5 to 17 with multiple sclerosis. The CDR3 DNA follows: TGCAGTGCTAGTTCACCGGGACAGAACACAGATACGCAGTATTTT. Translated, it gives CSASSPGQNTDTQYF.